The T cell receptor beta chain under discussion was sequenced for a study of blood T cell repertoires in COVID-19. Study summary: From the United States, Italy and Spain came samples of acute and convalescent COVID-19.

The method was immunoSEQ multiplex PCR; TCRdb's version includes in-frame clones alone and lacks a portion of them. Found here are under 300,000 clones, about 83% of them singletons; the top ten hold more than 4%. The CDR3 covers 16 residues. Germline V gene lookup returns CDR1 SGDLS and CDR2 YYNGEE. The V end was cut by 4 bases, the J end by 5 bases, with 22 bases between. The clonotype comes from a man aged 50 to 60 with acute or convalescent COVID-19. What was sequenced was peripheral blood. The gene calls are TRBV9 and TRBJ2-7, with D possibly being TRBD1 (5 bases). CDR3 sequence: CASSPPREWGPNEQYF. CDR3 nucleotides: TGTGCCAGCAGCCCCCCTAGGGAATGGGGCCCTAACGAGCAGTACTTC.